This record looks at one T cell receptor beta chain sequence and its context. What it recognizes is unknown. This sample stems from a study of cytomegalovirus exposure and HLA in healthy donors. Study observations and caveats: Among CMV-associated TCR beta chains, most appeared HLA-restricted in a later analysis.

Primers for the PCR totalled 60 Vbeta and 13 Jbeta. Measured with immunoSEQ multiplex PCR; TCRdb has only the in-frame clones, and not every one. The profile shows 210,000 or so clones, around 83% of them singletons. The CDR3 runs to 14 residues. V lost 5 bases and J lost 3; bases outside the gene matches: 5. In germline, CDR1 is SGHRS, CDR2 YFSETQ. Sequencing was done on a sample of PBMCs. This chain connects TRBV5-1 to TRBJ2-7, with 10 bases fitting TRBD2. The source is a woman aged 45-60 years in good health and CMV-seropositive. Here the CDR3 reads CASRTPSGSYEQYF. The CDR3 nucleotides are TGCGCCAGCAGAACCCCTAGCGGGAGCTACGAGCAGTACTTC.